Shown below are 6 T cell receptor beta chains from a single sample sequenced in a study of shared T cell receptors in the human thymus. TCRdb keeps only in-frame clones here, not all; method: immunoSEQ multiplex PCR. Of hundreds of thousands of clones in the sample, roughly 90% were seen once. These data also featured in a second study, about human thymus T cells.

Sequencing was performed on thymocytes. The source of these receptors is a boy under two years old with a congenital heart defect.

This sequence joins TRBV27 and TRBJ1-5; TRBD1 is a possible D gene (5 bases). CDR3 length: 17 residues. Trimming removed 0 bases at V and 2 bases at J, with 14 bases between. The germline V gene has CDR1 MNHEY and CDR2 SMNVEV (reference sequence). The CDR3 bases are TGTGCCAGCAGTTTATCGCCACCTAGGGGTCGCAATCAGCCCCAGCATTTT. This encodes CASSLSPPRGRNQPQHF.

V and J are TRBV23-1 and TRBJ1-5; weak D call: TRBD1 (6 bases). TRBV23-1 is marked as an open reading frame, function uncertain. This CDR3 has 13 amino acids. Here the CDR3 DNA reads TGCGCTCCTTTGGACAGTAGCAATCAGCCCCAGCATTTT. It specifies CAPLDSSNQPQHF.

The rearrangement joins TRBV2 to TRBJ1-2, with 9 bases identical to TRBD1. The germline V gene has CDR1 SNHLY and CDR2 FYNNEI. The CDR3 is 16 residues long. The V and J ends lost 5 bases and 4 bases, in that order; junction bases with no gene match: 11. The chain's CDR3 is CASSQQGADLAYGYTF. DNA of the CDR3: TGTGCCAGCAGTCAACAGGGGGCGGACCTCGCCTATGGCTACACCTTC.

The V call is TRBV18, the J call TRBJ2-2; 7 positions agree with TRBD2. Unmatched junction bases numbered 7, after V lost 3 bases and J lost 3 bases. The CDR3 length is 16 residues. CDR1 is KGHSH and CDR2 is LQKENI in the germline V gene. The CDR3 loop reads CASSPETSSHTGELFF. CDR3 sequence (DNA): TGTGCCAGCTCACCGGAGACTAGCAGCCACACCGGGGAGCTGTTTTTT. Full variable domain (remainder filled in from reference TRBV18 and TRBJ2-2): NAGVMQNPRHLVRRRGQEARLRCSPMKGHSHVYWYRQLPEEGLKFMVYLQKENIIDESGMPKERFSAEFPKEGPSILRIQQVVRGDSAAYFCASSPETSSHTGELFFGEGSRLTVL.

The chain recombines TRBV10-3 with TRBJ1-5; 7 bases line up with TRBD1. Looked up from germline, CDR1 is ENHRY and CDR2 is SYGVKD. Unmatched junction bases numbered 2, after V lost 3 bases and J lost 0 bases. The CDR3 has 15 residues. Here the CDR3 DNA reads TGTGCCATCAGTGAACAGGGGTATAGCAATCAGCCCCAGCATTTT. It encodes CAISEQGYSNQPQHF.

On this clone: The identical CDR3 is also encoded by other nucleotide sequences in the sample. The CDR3 region is CASSLRGGNQPQHF. The CDR3 nucleotides are TGTGCCAGCAGTTTGCGGGGGGGCAATCAGCCCCAGCATTTT. V and J are TRBV27 and TRBJ1-5, with D perhaps matching TRBD1 (5 bases). The V end was cut by 3 bases, the J end by 2 bases, with 8 bases between. The germline V gene has CDR1 MNHEY and CDR2 SMNVEV (reference sequence). The CDR3 has 14 residues.